This TCR beta chain appears in the sequencing data of a study of blood T cell repertoires in COVID-19. Study as a whole: Acute-phase and convalescent COVID-19 samples originated in the United States, Italy and Spain.

Seattle researchers signed up patients amid active infection and tracked them longitudinally. In the original analysis: Using reference gene primer amplification, nucleated cell counts were estimated. The protocol was immunoSEQ multiplex PCR, while the TCRdb copy is restricted to in-frame clones and leaves out a portion. Clonal size and the V and J genes are those of that table, whereas D and trimming came from the DNA. The profile shows about 190,000 clones, about 81% of them singletons. The sequence was collected from an older woman with COVID-19, enrolled during active disease. The sequencing sample was made of peripheral blood.

The CDR3, as DNA: TGTGCCAGCAGGGGACAGGGGGCGCTTTCCCTTGAAGCTTTCTTT. This codes for CASRGQGALSLEAFF. The chain has TRBV28 and TRBJ1-1, with 12 bases lining up with TRBD1. The germline V gene has CDR1 MDHEN and CDR2 SYDVKM. Unmatched junction bases numbered 9, after V lost 6 bases and J lost 7 bases. The CDR3 is 15 residues long.